Listed here are 19 T cell receptor beta chains from one sample, sequenced in a study of a mutant IDH1 vaccine in newly diagnosed glioma. As to time point: baseline, week 1 (first vaccination visit). Treatment denoted: pre-vaccination baseline after standard-of-care therapy. The protocol was immunoSEQ multiplex PCR, while the TCRdb copy is restricted to in-frame clones and leaves out a portion. The sample has about 59,000 clones, 91% seen once. The specimen comprised PBMCs, sampled from a glioma patient treated with radiotherapy, temozolomide or both. The receptors derive from a man aged 50 or older with glioma.

There are a few counts of this clone. The chain joins TRBV10-2 to TRBJ1-1; no reliable D call. Germline V CDR1 and CDR2: WSHSY, SAAADI. This CDR3 is built from 13 residues. V was clipped by 5 bases and J by 3 bases, with 10 bases between them. CDR3 in DNA: TGCGCCAGCAGTTTACCGGGTTACACTGAAGCTTTCTTT. This translates into CASSLPGYTEAFF.

The chain uses TRBV5-1 and TRBJ1-1; the D is unclear. The germline V gene encodes CDR1 SGHRS and CDR2 YFSETQ. The V end was cut by 0 bases, the J end by 11 bases, with 14 bases between. The CDR3 has 13 amino acids. For the CDR3, the DNA is TGCGCCAGCAGCTTGGCCTTAGATGGTTCGGCTTTCTTT. Translation gives CASSLALDGSAFF.

The rearrangement links TRBV27 to TRBJ2-2; possible D gene TRBD1, 6 bases. There are 15 residues in the CDR3. Trimming took off 3 bases at V and 8 bases at J, with 16 bases between the two ends. Germline lookup yields CDR1 MNHEY and CDR2 SMNVEV (reference sequence). CDR3 sequence (DNA): TGTGCCAGCAGTTTGGCACCAGGGGTTACAGGGGAGCTGTTTTTT. It encodes CASSLAPGVTGELFF.

The rearrangement joins TRBV7-2 to TRBJ2-1; TRBD2 matches 13 bases. CDR1 and CDR2 (germline): SGHTA, FQGNSA. V was pared by 1 base and J by 5 bases, with 2 bases of the junction left unmatched. The CDR3 has 16 amino acids. The DNA of the CDR3 is TGTGCCAGCAGCTTAGGGGGACTAGCGGGGAACAATGAGCAGTTCTTC. Its translation: CASSLGGLAGNNEQFF.

CDR3 bases: TGTGCCAGCAGTTTGCAGAGAAACACCATATATTTT. Protein: CASSLQRNTIYF. This chain connects TRBV5-5 to TRBJ1-3, with unresolved D. Trimming stripped 5 bases from V and 5 bases from J, with 8 bases between. Germline assignment: CDR1 SGHKS and CDR2 YYEKEE (reference sequence). The CDR3 loop spans 12 amino acids.

J is TRBJ2-3 and V is TRBV4-1; tentative D call: TRBD2 (5 bases). This CDR3 is 18 amino acids long. In germline, CDR1 is MGHRA, CDR2 YSYEKL. Trimming took off 4 bases at V and 2 bases at J, with 22 bases between the two ends. CDR3 protein: CASSRPSVRGAATDTQYF. CDR3 nucleotide sequence: TGCGCCAGCAGCCGGCCGTCCGTACGGGGAGCGGCCACAGATACGCAGTATTTT.

The chain links TRBV5-1 to TRBJ2-7; unclear D gene. The CDR3 totals 13 residues. Trimming pared 3 bases from V and 2 bases from J, leaving 9 bases between. CDR1 and CDR2 from the germline V gene are SGHRS and YFSETQ. The CDR3 loop reads CASSYDQTYEQYF. The CDR3 DNA follows: TGCGCCAGCAGCTACGACCAAACCTACGAGCAGTACTTC.

The chain joins TRBV28 to TRBJ2-1; D is possibly TRBD1 (6 bases). CDR1 is MDHEN, CDR2 SYDVKM, per germline. V lost 6 bases to trimming and J lost 0 bases, with 6 bases between them. This CDR3 comprises 13 residues. CDR3 amino acids: CASRQGSYNEQFF. CDR3 in DNA: TGTGCCAGCAGACAGGGCTCCTACAATGAGCAGTTCTTC.

V and J are TRBV5-1 and TRBJ1-2; D is unclear. Trimming shortened V by 2 bases and J by 7 bases, and 6 bases separated the two germline ends. Germline V lookup: CDR1 SGHRS, CDR2 YFSETQ. The CDR3 is made up of 11 amino acids. CDR3 sequence (DNA): TGCGCCAGCAGCTTTAGTGGTGGCTACACCTTC. It codes for CASSFSGGYTF.

J is TRBJ2-2 and V is TRBV6-1; 10 positions match TRBD1. The CDR3 covers 20 residues. V lost 0 bases, J lost 6 bases, and 16 bases stayed unmatched. The V gene's germline CDR1 is MNHNS and CDR2 SASEGT. CDR3 coding DNA: TGTGCCAGCAGTGAAGCGCTTCGGGGACAGGGGAGAGGGTTCGCCGGGGAGCTGTTTTTT. Encoded protein: CASSEALRGQGRGFAGELFF.

This clone was detected once. The V gene is TRBV10-3, the J gene TRBJ2-7, with D possibly matching TRBD1 (6 bases). The CDR3 extends over 15 amino acids. Germline lookup yields CDR1 ENHRY and CDR2 SYGVKD. The ends were cut back, 3 bases at V and 2 bases at J, with 14 bases in the middle. The CDR3 DNA reads TGTGCCATCAGTGAAACGTGGACAGAGACCTACGAGCAGTACTTC. Amino acids: CAISETWTETYEQYF.

The CDR3 sequence is CASSPSARQHMNTEAFF. The CDR3 DNA reads as TGTGCCAGCAGCCCGTCGGCTCGCCAGCACATGAACACTGAAGCTTTCTTT. The gene calls are TRBV5-4 and TRBJ1-1; D is unresolved. The germline CDR1 and CDR2 sequences are SGHNT and YYREEE (reference sequence). V was trimmed by 4 bases and J by 0 bases, leaving 19 bases between them. This CDR3 contains 17 residues.

This chain uses TRBV30 with TRBJ2-3, with unresolved D. V dropped 3 bases and J dropped 0 bases, with 13 bases sitting between them. Germline assignment: CDR1 GTSNPN and CDR2 SVGIG (reference sequence). This CDR3 has 15 residues. CDR3 sequence reads: CAWSDLGDSTDTQYF. The CDR3, as DNA: TGTGCCTGGAGCGATCTCGGTGATAGCACAGATACGCAGTATTTT. The full variable domain, in which reference TRBV30 and TRBJ2-3 provide the parts outside the CDR3, is SQTIHQWPATLVQPVGSPLSLECTVEGTSNPNLYWYRQAAGRGLQLLFYSVGIGQISSEVPQNLSASRPQDRQFILSSKKLLLSDSGFYLCAWSDLGDSTDTQYFGPGTRLTVL.

The V gene is TRBV19, the J gene TRBJ2-7, with D possibly being TRBD1 (5 bases). CDR1 is LNHDA and CDR2 is SQIVND in the germline V gene (reference sequence). Trimming removed 8 bases from V and 5 bases from J, with 13 bases in between. The CDR3 has 12 residues. The CDR3 DNA follows: TGTGCCAGTGCGCCTCGGACAAACGAGCAGTACTTC. Protein: CASAPRTNEQYF.

The chain recombines TRBV19 with TRBJ1-2; the match to TRBD1 covers 7 bases. The CDR3 spans 16 residues. V gave up 7 bases and J gave up 3 bases; unmatched junction bases: 14. From germline, CDR1 is LNHDA and CDR2 SQIVND (reference sequence). This CDR3 is CASTPPRQGEHYGYTF. CDR3 in DNA: TGTGCCAGTACCCCCCCTCGGCAGGGGGAGCACTATGGCTACACCTTC.

The V and J genes are TRBV28 and TRBJ2-7, with D perhaps matching TRBD1 (5 bases). V lost 8 bases to trimming and J lost 2 bases, with 16 bases between them. CDR1 and CDR2 (germline): MDHEN, SYDVKM. The CDR3 loop spans 14 amino acids. The CDR3 sequence: CASSRNRFPYEQYF. The CDR3 DNA sequence: TGTGCCAGCTCCCGTAACAGGTTCCCCTACGAGCAGTACTTC.

The V gene is TRBV27, the J gene TRBJ2-7; 10 nucleotides line up with TRBD1. The CDR3 is 15 residues long. V shed 5 bases, J shed 3 bases, and the junction held 7 bases outside the gene matches. Germline V lookup: CDR1 MNHEY, CDR2 SMNVEV (reference sequence). The CDR3 protein is CASSPKTGGLYEQYF. In nucleotides, the CDR3 is TGTGCCAGCAGTCCCAAGACAGGGGGCCTCTACGAGCAGTACTTC.

This chain uses TRBV4-2 with TRBJ1-2; D is ambiguous. V was pared by 0 bases and J by 3 bases, with 11 bases between. The CDR3 totals 15 residues. In germline, CDR1 is LGHNA, CDR2 YNFKEQ. The CDR3 DNA sequence: TGTGCCAGCAGCCAAGAAGTCAGAGCCCACTATGGCTACACCTTC. This encodes CASSQEVRAHYGYTF.

The sample holds one count of this clone. This chain connects TRBV5-1 to TRBJ1-2; 7 bases fit TRBD1. There are 14 residues in the CDR3. From germline, CDR1 is SGHRS and CDR2 YFSETQ. Trimming took 0 bases from V and 6 from J; bases not matched to a gene: 5. The CDR3 bases are TGCGCCAGCAGCTTGGTCAAAGGGGGCGATGGCTACACCTTC. It codes for CASSLVKGGDGYTF.